This T cell receptor (beta chain) was recovered during a study of T cell responses to AZD1222 COVID-19 vaccine. Notes on this clone: As yet, its antigen is unknown.

This CDR3 has 16 amino acids. The germline V gene has CDR1 SQVTM and CDR2 ANQGSEA. V lost 3 bases to trimming and J lost 1 base, with 17 bases between them. Study observations and caveats: Targeting of unmutated variant regions was reportedly seen in nearly half of spike-specific TCRs. Compared with day 0, the breadth and depth of the Spike-specific TCR repertoire rose significantly after two doses of AZD1222. Baseline testing showed seropositivity in only a handful of AZD1222 recipients. Spike-spanning, vaccine-associated CD4 TCRs were dominant at 160-218 and 743-854.

The data were produced by immunoSEQ multiplex PCR, yet TCRdb's version contains in-frame clones alone and is incomplete. This table has over 120,000 clones, around 94% appearing once. This clonotype originated in an adult who had recovered from COVID-19. Material: peripheral blood, obtained after recovery from COVID-19. The chain recombines TRBV29-1 with TRBJ2-3; a weak D match, TRBD1 (6 bases). CDR3: CSVEEHGQPGTDTQYF. CDR3 in DNA: TGCAGCGTTGAGGAACACGGACAGCCAGGCACAGATACGCAGTATTTT.